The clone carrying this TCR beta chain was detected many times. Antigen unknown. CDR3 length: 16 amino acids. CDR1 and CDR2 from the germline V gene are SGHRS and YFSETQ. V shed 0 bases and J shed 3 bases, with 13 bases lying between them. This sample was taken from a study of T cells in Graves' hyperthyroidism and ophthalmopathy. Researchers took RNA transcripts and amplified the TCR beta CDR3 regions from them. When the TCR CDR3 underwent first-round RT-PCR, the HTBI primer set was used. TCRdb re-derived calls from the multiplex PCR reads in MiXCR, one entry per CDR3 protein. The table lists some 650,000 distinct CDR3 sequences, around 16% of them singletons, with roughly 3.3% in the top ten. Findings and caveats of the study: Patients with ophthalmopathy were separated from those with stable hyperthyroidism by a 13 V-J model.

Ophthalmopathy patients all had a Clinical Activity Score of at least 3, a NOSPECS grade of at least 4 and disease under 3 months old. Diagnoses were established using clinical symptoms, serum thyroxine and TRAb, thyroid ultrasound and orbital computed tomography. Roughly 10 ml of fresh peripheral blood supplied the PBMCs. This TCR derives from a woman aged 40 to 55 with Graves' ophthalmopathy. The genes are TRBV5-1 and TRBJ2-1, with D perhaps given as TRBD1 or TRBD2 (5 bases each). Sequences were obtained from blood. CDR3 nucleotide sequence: TGCGCCAGCAGCTTGGTCCCCCGGGACCTCTACAATGAGCAGTTCTTC. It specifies CASSLVPRDLYNEQFF.